This T cell receptor (beta chain) was obtained from a study of blood T cell repertoires in COVID-19. About the study: Sites in the United States, Italy and Spain provided acute and convalescent COVID-19 samples.

The repertoire was sequenced with immunoSEQ multiplex PCR; TCRdb's copy has only in-frame clones and lacks some. The table shows 26,000 or so clones, with around nine tenths occurring only once. The CDR3 is 16 residues long. Trimming removed 2 bases from V and 5 bases from J; junction bases left unmatched: 11. CDR1 and CDR2 (germline): SGDLS, YYNGEE. Sample: peripheral blood. V is TRBV9 and J is TRBJ2-5; 8 bases agree with TRBD2. The clonotype originates from a human donor in a cohort sampled during active COVID-19. CDR3 loop: CASSVSGVAGLETQYF. CDR3 nucleotide sequence: TGTGCCAGCAGCGTGAGTGGGGTAGCGGGACTGGAGACCCAGTACTTC.